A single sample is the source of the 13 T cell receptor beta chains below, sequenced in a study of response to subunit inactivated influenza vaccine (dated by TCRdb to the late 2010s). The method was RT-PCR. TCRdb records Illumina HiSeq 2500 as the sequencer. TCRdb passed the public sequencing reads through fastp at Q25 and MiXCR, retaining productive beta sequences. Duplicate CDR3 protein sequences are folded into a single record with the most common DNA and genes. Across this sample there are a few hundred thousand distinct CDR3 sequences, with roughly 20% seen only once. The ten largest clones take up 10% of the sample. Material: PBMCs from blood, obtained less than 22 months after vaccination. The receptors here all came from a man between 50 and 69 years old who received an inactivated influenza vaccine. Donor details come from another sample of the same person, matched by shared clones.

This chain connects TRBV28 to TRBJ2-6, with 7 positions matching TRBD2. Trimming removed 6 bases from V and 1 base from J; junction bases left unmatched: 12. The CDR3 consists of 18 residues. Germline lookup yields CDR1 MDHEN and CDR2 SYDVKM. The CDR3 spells CASRPRGGRVSGANVLTF. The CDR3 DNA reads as TGTGCCAGCAGACCCCGGGGAGGGAGGGTTTCTGGGGCCAACGTCCTGACTTTC.

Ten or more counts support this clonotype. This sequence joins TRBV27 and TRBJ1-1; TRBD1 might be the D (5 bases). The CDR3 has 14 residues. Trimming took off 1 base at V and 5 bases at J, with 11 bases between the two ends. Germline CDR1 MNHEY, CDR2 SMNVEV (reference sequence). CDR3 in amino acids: CASSLYAGRTEAFF. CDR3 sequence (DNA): TGTGCCAGCAGTTTATACGCAGGGAGAACTGAAGCTTTCTTT.

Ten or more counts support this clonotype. This CDR3 is CASRPTGENTEAFF. Here the CDR3 DNA reads TGTGCCAGCAGACCCACAGGGGAGAACACTGAAGCTTTCTTT. This sequence joins TRBV12-3 or TRBV12-4 and TRBJ1-1, with 7 bases that match TRBD1. This CDR3 is 14 amino acids long. V lost 6 bases and J lost 1; bases outside the gene matches: 5.

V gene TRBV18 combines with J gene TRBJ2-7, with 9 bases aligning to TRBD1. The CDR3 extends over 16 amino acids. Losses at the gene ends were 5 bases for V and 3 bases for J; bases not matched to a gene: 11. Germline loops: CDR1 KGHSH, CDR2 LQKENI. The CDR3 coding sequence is TGTGCCAGCTCATCCACGGACAGGGGACTTCTCTACGAGCAGTACTTC. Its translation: CASSSTDRGLLYEQYF.

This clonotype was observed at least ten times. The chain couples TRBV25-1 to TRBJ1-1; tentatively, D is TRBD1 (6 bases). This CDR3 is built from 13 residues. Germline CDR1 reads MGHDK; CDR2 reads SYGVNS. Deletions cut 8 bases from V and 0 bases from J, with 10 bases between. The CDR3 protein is CASSNRVNTEAFF. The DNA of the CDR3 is TGTGCCAGCTCGAACAGGGTGAACACTGAAGCTTTCTTT. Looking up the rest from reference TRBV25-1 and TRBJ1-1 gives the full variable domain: EADIYQTPRYLVIGTGKKITLECSQTMGHDKMYWYQQDPGMELHLIHYSYGVNSTEKGDLSSESTVSRIRTEHFPLTLESARPSHTSQYLCASSNRVNTEAFFGQGTRLTVV.

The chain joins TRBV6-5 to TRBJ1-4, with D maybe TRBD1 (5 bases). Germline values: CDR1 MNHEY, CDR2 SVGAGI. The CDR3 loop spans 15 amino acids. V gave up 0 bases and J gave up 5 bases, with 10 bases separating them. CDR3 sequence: CASSYSLGGNEKLFF. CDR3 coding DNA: TGTGCCAGCAGTTACTCACTTGGGGGAAATGAAAAACTGTTTTTT.

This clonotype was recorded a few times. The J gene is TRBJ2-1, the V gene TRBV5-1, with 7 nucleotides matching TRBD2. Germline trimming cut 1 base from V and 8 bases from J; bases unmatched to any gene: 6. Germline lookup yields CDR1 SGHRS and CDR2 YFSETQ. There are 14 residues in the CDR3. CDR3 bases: TGCGCCAGCAGCTTGAGGGCTAGCGGCGATGAGCAGTTCTTC. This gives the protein CASSLRASGDEQFF.

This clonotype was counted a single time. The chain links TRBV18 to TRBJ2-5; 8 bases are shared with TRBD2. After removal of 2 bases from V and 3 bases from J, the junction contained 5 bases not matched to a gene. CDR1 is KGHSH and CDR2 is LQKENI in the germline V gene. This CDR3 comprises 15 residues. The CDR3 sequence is CASSPLPGLEETQYF. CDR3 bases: TGTGCCAGCTCACCATTACCGGGACTAGAAGAGACCCAGTACTTC.

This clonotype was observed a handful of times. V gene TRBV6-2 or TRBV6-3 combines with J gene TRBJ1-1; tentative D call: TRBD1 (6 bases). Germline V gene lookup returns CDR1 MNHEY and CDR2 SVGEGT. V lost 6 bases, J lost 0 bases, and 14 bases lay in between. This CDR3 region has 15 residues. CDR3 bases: TGTGCCAGCAGCAGATCGGGGGGCGTGAACACTGAAGCTTTCTTT. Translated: CASSRSGGVNTEAFF.

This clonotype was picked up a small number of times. The CDR3 DNA reads as TGTGCCAGCAGCTTAAGGTCGGATTCACCCCTCCACTTT. It specifies CASSLRSDSPLHF. This rearrangement joins TRBV7-3 to TRBJ1-6; D unclear. The CDR3 totals 13 residues. Germline loops: CDR1 SGHTA, CDR2 FQGTGA. V dropped 1 base and J dropped 8 bases, with 6 bases sitting between them. Together with reference TRBV7-3 and TRBJ1-6, the CDR3 gives the full variable domain: GAGVSQTPSNKVTEKGKYVELRCDPISGHTALYWYRQSLGQGPEFLIYFQGTGAADDSGLPNDRFFAVRPEGSVSTLKIQRTERGDSAVYLCASSLRSDSPLHFGNGTRLTVT.

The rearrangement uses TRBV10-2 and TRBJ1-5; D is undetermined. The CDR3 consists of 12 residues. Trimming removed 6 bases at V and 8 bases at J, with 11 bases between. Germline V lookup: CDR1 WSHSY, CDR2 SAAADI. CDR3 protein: CASSPPGEPQHF. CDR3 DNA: TGCGCCAGCAGCCCCCCTGGAGAGCCCCAGCATTTT.

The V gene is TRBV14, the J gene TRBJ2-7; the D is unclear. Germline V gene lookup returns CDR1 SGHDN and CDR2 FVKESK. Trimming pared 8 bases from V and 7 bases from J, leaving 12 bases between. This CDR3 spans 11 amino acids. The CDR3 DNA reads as TGTGCCAGCGCCCGGGCGCTGGAGCAGTACTTC. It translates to CASARALEQYF.

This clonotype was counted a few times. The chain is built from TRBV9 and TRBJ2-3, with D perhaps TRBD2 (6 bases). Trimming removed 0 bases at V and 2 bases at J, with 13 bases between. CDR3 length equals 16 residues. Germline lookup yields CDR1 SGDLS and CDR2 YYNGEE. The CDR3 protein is CASSVDPAGDTDTQYF. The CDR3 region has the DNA TGTGCCAGCAGCGTAGATCCAGCGGGCGACACAGATACGCAGTATTTT. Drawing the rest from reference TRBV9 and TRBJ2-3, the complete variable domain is DSGVTQTPKHLITATGQRVTLRCSPRSGDLSVYWYQQSLDQGLQFLIQYYNGEERAKGNILERFSAQQFPDLHSELNLSSLELGDSALYFCASSVDPAGDTDTQYFGPGTRLTVL.